A selection of T cell receptor beta chains follows, all from one sample in a study of siplizumab effects on memory and regulatory T cells. The method was immunoSEQ multiplex PCR; TCRdb's version includes in-frame clones alone and lacks a portion of them. The sample includes 100,000 or so clones, about 91% of them seen just once. Input material: CD4+ T cells sorted from blood. The receptors stem from a human donor in good health. The CDR3 runs from the conserved cysteine through the conserved F or W. D genes are given only for firm matches. Only part of the rows carry a size: once, few, many, or a class if the clone is expanded.

>TRBJ1-6|TRBV2|.|.
CASSEIMNSPLHF
TGTGCCAGCAGTGAAATCATGAATTCACCCCTCCACTTT
>TRBJ2-7|TRBV11-3|.|.
CATTRGSLSYEQYF
TGTGCCACCACCCGGGGGTCGCTCTCCTACGAGCAGTACTTC
>TRBJ1-2|TRBV4-3|.|.
CASSQDPQGNRGYTF
TGCGCCAGCAGCCAAGATCCCCAGGGGAACCGTGGCTACACCTTC
>TRBJ2-3|TRBV7-3|.|.
CASSLSRTPTDTQYF
TGTGCCAGCAGCTTATCCAGGACTCCCACAGATACGCAGTATTTT
>TRBJ2-2|TRBV7-6|.|TRBD2
CASSFSGGDTGELFF
TGTGCCAGCAGCTTTAGCGGGGGGGACACCGGGGAGCTGTTTTTT
>TRBJ2-5|TRBV30|.|.
CAAVGAETQYF
TGTGCTGCGGTCGGTGCGGAGACCCAGTACTTC
>TRBJ2-7|TRBV5-1|few|.
CASSSPGRDYEQYF
TGCGCCAGCAGCTCCCCGGGGCGGGACTACGAGCAGTACTTC
>TRBJ1-6|TRBV4-1|once|.
CASSLGTASSYNSPLHF
TGCGCCAGCAGCCTCGGGACCGCTAGCTCCTATAATTCACCCCTCCACTTT
>TRBJ1-4|TRBV27|.|TRBD1
CASRGTGAEKLFF
TGTGCCAGCAGAGGGACAGGGGCAGAAAAACTGTTTTTT
>TRBJ1-1|TRBV2|.|.
CASSETRAFF
TGTGCCAGCAGTGAAACCAGAGCTTTCTTT
>TRBJ1-1|TRBV5-1|.|.
CASSFTLNTEAFF
TGCGCCAGCAGCTTCACGCTGAACACTGAAGCTTTCTTT
>TRBJ2-3|TRBV6-5|.|.
CASSPGVWTDTQYF
TGTGCCAGCAGTCCAGGGGTTTGGACAGATACGCAGTATTTT
>TRBJ2-7|TRBV7-9|.|.
CASSPKGPYEQYF
TGTGCCAGCAGCCCCAAAGGGCCCTACGAGCAGTACTTC
>TRBJ1-2|TRBV5-1|.|TRBD1
CASSKTGGDYYGYTF
TGCGCCAGCAGCAAGACAGGGGGCGATTACTATGGCTACACCTTC
>TRBJ1-3|TRBV29-1|.|.
CSVPGSGNTIYF
TGCAGCGTTCCAGGCTCTGGAAACACCATATATTTT
>TRBJ2-6|TRBV7-9|.|.
CASSNRGSGANVLTF
TGTGCCAGCAGCAATAGAGGTTCTGGGGCCAACGTCCTGACTTTC
>TRBJ2-5|TRBV5-1|.|.
CASSFEDPYLETQYF
TGCGCCAGCAGCTTTGAGGACCCCTATCTAGAGACCCAGTACTTC
>TRBJ1-5|TRBV6-1|once|.
CASLRGDQPQHF
TGTGCCAGCCTTCGGGGGGATCAGCCCCAGCATTTT
>TRBJ1-2|TRBV6-5|.|TRBD1
CASSYATGGNGYTF
TGTGCCAGCAGTTATGCCACAGGGGGCAATGGCTACACCTTC
>TRBJ1-5|TRBV5-6|.|TRBD1
CASSLAGTANQPQHF
TGTGCCAGCAGCTTGGCGGGGACAGCGAATCAGCCCCAGCATTTT
>TRBJ2-3|TRBV5-6|.|TRBD1
CASSLGTGGIDTQYF
TGTGCCAGCAGCTTGGGTACAGGGGGAATCGATACGCAGTATTTT
>TRBJ1-5|TRBV29-1|.|.
CSATTGKGPQHF
TGCAGCGCCACTACAGGGAAAGGGCCCCAGCATTTT
>TRBJ1-2|TRBV1|.|.
CTSSQGRGFYGYTF
TGCACCAGCAGCCAAGGGCGGGGCTTCTATGGCTACACCTTC
>TRBJ2-2|TRBV27|once|.
CASGVTGELFF
TGTGCCAGCGGGGTCACCGGGGAGCTGTTTTTT
>TRBJ2-1|TRBV5-1|.|.
CASSLLRGANEQFF
TGCGCCAGCAGCTTATTAAGGGGGGCCAATGAGCAGTTCTTC
>TRBJ2-4|TRBV29-1|.|TRBD2
CSVEARLGAGVAKNIQYF
TGCAGCGTTGAAGCACGCTTAGGAGCGGGGGTAGCCAAAAACATTCAGTACTTC
>TRBJ1-5|TRBV2|few|TRBD1
CASSGGTGSSNQPQHF
TGTGCCAGCAGTGGGGGGACAGGGTCAAGCAATCAGCCCCAGCATTTT
>TRBJ1-5|TRBV19|.|TRBD1
CASTRGQAQPQHF
TGTGCCAGTACGAGGGGGCAGGCTCAGCCCCAGCATTTT
>TRBJ1-3|TRBV11-3|.|.
CASSSFVFGGNTIYF
TGTGCCAGCAGCTCCTTCGTTTTTGGAGGAAACACCATATATTTT
>TRBJ1-2|TRBV6-5|.|.
CASGGRSYGYTF
TGTGCCTCCGGGGGGCGTTCCTATGGCTACACCTTC
>TRBJ2-5|TRBV7-2|.|TRBD2
CASRGGYQETQYF
TGTGCCAGCCGCGGGGGGTACCAAGAGACCCAGTACTTC
>TRBJ2-7|TRBV2|.|TRBD2
CASGSGGYEQYF
TGTGCCAGCGGTAGCGGGGGCTACGAGCAGTACTTC
>TRBJ1-2|TRBV6-6|.|.
CASSSRGAMNYGYTF
TGTGCCAGCAGTTCTCGGGGGGCGATGAACTATGGCTACACCTTC
>TRBJ2-1|TRBV28|.|TRBD2
CASSLRKRGLAGHNEQFF
TGTGCCAGCAGTTTACGGAAGCGGGGACTAGCGGGGCACAATGAGCAGTTCTTC
>TRBJ2-7|TRBV30|.|.
CAWSLGADEQYF
TGTGCCTGGAGTTTAGGGGCCGACGAGCAGTACTTC
>TRBJ1-2|TRBV5-8|.|.
CASSLRGGVGYTF
TGTGCCAGCAGCTTGAGAGGGGGAGTTGGCTACACCTTC
>TRBJ2-7|TRBV9|.|.
CASSVAGAYEQYF
TGTGCCAGCAGCGTAGCGGGGGCCTACGAGCAGTACTTC
>TRBJ1-5|TRBV18|.|.
CASSFGTLNQPQHF
TGTGCCAGCTCATTCGGGACTCTCAATCAGCCCCAGCATTTT
>TRBJ2-1|TRBV6-5|.|.
CASSYRQTEQFF
TGTGCCAGCAGTTACAGGCAAACAGAGCAGTTCTTC